This T cell receptor beta chain was recorded in a study of human versus mouse CDR3 diversity and MHC coevolution. Study-level points and caveats: Among all groups, two of three human donors showed least clonal inequality. Humans had the largest estimated TCR beta repertoire, 1.5 million to 2 million clonotypes.

Concerning this clone: Its antigen is undetermined.

Method: immunoSEQ multiplex PCR; TCRdb's copy keeps in-frame clones and lacks some. This sample has fewer than 80,000 clones; roughly 90% occur once, and the top ten carry roughly 0.15%. Germline V gene sequence: CDR1 SGHVS, CDR2 FNYEAQ. V lost 3 bases, J lost 4 bases, and 7 bases stayed unmatched. This CDR3 has 15 amino acids. This chain connects TRBV7-6 to TRBJ1-1, with 8 bases identical to TRBD1. The sequenced sample was naive CD4+ T cells from blood. Subset of the sample: CD45RO-negative CD62L-positive naive CD4 T cells. This sequence was found in a person aged 30 to 69 in good health. The CDR3 sequence is CASSLAGGGSTEAFF. The CDR3 DNA sequence: TGTGCCAGCAGCTTGGCAGGGGGCGGGAGCACTGAAGCTTTCTTT.